The T cell receptor (beta chain) described here comes from a study of OX40 agonist ivuxolimab in advanced cancers. In the study overall: Ivuxolimab, which targeted the costimulatory receptor OX40 (CD134), was an agonistic, fully human IgG2 monoclonal antibody. Intravenous ivuxolimab was administered to patients every 2 weeks at six dose levels: 0.01, 0.1, 0.3, 1.5, 3 and 10 mg/kg. Of the roughly 50 dose-escalation patients, hepatocellular carcinoma was present in approximately 20, melanoma in some 15, renal cell carcinoma in 9 and head and neck cancer in 9. The dose-escalation cohort was around 83% male with a mean age of approximately 60 years, ranging from 23 to 79. Prior anti-PD-1, anti-PD-L1 or anti-CTLA-4 therapy was permitted, and checkpoint inhibitors had been received by about two fifths of dose-escalation patients. Partial responses were achieved by three dose-escalation patients, of whom one had hepatocellular carcinoma and two had cutaneous melanoma. Peripheral TCRbeta sequencing aimed to test whether ivuxolimab altered TCR sequence diversity and caused clonal T-cell expansion. The monotherapy dose-escalation portion (N of about 52 patients) of the phase I ivuxolimab trial is reported in the paper. Beyond this particular receptor, the publication reports: At doses of 0.1 to 3.0 mg/kg, clonal expansion of both CD4+ and CD8+ T cells in blood was seen between baseline and week 6. The antigen specificity of the peripheral T cells that underwent clonal expansion was not determined. Low levels of normalized T-cell clonal expansion were also shown by some nonresponding patients. On average, CD8+ T cells showed more expanded clones than CD4+ T cells after ivuxolimab. In the 0.1-3.0 mg/kg groups, partial responders were among the patients with the lowest normalized peripheral clonal expansion, particularly in CD8+ T cells.

Patients with autoimmune disease history or receiving systemic immunosuppression were excluded from the trial. Peripheral blood for TCR sequencing was drawn from every dose cohort at baseline, at cycle 4 day 1 and at cycle 7 day 1. Samples came from an open-label, multicenter, first-in-human phase I dose-escalation trial of ivuxolimab. The trial enrolled adults with locally advanced or metastatic head and neck squamous cell, hepatocellular, melanoma or renal cell carcinoma. Before TCR sequencing, CD4+ T cells and CD8+ T cells were sorted from peripheral blood as separate populations. A word on this clone: Its target antigen remains unknown. No per-base quality is available; no much larger clone lies one base away.

Genomic DNA was isolated from the sorted cells so that the TCRbeta CDR3 region could be sequenced. TCRbeta CDR3 regions were sequenced using the immunoSEQ Assay. The table was pulled from immuneACCESS by TCRdb, which kept in-frame rearrangements only. Such tables lose some clones; where checked, under half of the loss comes from unresolved V genes, and the rest has no known cause. The sample table holds 72,000 or so clones, of which around 90% were seen once. 0.24% of the sample goes to the ten largest clones. From a lookup of the germline V gene (reference sequence), CDR1 and CDR2 are MNHEY and SMNVEV. At the junction V is shortened by 5 bases and J by 8 bases, with 15 bases in between. From cysteine to phenylalanine, the CDR3 is 13 amino acids long. The CDR3 DNA has 39 bases and is translated from base 1.

The sequence is built from TRBV27 and TRBJ1-1; a confident D gene designation cannot be given. The sequences come from CD4+ or CD8+ T cells sorted from blood, collected in a trial of the OX40 agonist ivuxolimab. The TCR sequence derives from an adult with an advanced solid tumor such as melanoma, head and neck, liver or kidney cancer. The CDR3 region reads CASSAQALSEAFF. The base sequence is TGTGCCAGCAGTGCTCAAGCCTTATCCGAAGCTTTCTTT.